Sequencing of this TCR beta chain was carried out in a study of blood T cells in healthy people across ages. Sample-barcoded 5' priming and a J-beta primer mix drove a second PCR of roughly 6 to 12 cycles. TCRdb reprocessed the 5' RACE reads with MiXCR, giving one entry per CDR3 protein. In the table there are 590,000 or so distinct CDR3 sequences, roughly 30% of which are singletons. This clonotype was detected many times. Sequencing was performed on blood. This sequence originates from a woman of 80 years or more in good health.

CDR3 residues: CASSLDEQFF. DNA of the CDR3: TGTGCCAGCAGCTTAGATGAGCAGTTCTTC. The chain is built from TRBV7-9 and TRBJ2-1, with D hard to call. This CDR3 is 10 amino acids long. Trimming took off 1 base at V and 8 bases at J, with 0 bases between the two ends. The germline CDR1 and CDR2 sequences are SEHNR and FQNEAQ (reference sequence). The whole variable domain, filled in from reference TRBV7-9 and TRBJ2-1, reads DTGVSQNPRHKITKRGQNVTFRCDPISEHNRLYWYRQTLGQGPEFLTYFQNEAQLEKSRLLSDRFSAERPKGSFSTLEIQRTEQGDSAMYLCASSLDEQFFGPGTRLTVL.